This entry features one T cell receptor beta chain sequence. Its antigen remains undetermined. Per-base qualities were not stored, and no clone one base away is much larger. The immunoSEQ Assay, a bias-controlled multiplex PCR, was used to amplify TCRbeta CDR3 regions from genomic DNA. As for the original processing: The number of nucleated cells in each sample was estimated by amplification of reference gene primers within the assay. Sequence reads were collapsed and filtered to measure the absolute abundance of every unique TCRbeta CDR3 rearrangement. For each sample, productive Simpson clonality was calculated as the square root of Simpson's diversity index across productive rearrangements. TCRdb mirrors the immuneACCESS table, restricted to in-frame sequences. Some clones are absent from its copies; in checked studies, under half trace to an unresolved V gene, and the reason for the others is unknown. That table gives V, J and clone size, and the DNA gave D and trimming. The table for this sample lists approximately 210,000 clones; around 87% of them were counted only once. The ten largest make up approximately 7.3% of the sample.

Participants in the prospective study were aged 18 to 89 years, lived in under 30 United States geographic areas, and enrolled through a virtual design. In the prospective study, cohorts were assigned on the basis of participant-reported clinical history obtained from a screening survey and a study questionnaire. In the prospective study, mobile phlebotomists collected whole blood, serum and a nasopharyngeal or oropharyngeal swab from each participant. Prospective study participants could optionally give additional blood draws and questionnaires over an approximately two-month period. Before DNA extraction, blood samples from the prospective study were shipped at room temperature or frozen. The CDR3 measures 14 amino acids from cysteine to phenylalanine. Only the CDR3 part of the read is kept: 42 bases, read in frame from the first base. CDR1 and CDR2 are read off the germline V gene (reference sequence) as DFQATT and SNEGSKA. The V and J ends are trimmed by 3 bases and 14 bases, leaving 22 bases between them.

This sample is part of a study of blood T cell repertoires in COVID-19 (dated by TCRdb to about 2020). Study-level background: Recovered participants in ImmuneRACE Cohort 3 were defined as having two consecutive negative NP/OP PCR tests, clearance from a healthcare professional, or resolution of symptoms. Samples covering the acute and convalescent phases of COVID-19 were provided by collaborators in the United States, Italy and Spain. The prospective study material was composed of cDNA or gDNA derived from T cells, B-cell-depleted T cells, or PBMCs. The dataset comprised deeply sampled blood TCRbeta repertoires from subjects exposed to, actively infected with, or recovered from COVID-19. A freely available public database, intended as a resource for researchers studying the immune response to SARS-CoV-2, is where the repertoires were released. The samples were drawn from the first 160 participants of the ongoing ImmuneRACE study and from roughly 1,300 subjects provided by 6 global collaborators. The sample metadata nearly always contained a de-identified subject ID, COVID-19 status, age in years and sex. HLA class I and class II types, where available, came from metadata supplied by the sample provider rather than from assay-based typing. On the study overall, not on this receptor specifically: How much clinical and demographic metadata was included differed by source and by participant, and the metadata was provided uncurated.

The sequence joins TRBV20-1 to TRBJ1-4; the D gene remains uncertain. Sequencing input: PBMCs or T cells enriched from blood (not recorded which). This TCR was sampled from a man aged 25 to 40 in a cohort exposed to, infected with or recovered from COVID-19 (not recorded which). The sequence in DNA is TGCAGTGCTAGTCGTGCGGGGTCCCCAGCAATCCTGTTTTTT. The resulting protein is CSASRAGSPAILFF.